The clone carrying this T cell receptor (beta chain) is large by share. Its antigen is unidentified. Trimming took 2 bases from V and 4 from J; bases not matched to a gene: 3. The CDR3 length is 16 residues. Germline values: CDR1 LGHNA, CDR2 YNFKEQ. One entry per CDR3 protein, called by TCRdb with MiXCR from the 5' RACE reads. The sample lists over a thousand distinct CDR3 sequences, 15% to 18% occurring once. This specimen comes from a study of spatial heterogeneity in lung cancer. General study points: Alpha chain coverage of tumor T cells was estimated at approximately 7.5%, and beta chain coverage at 12% to 15%. Of the expanded TCRs, ubiquitous and regional counts tracked the counts of ubiquitous and regional nonsynonymous mutations, respectively. Within tumors, counts of expanded alpha and beta TCRs tracked tumor mutation counts.

The time point is: sample taken at primary tumor resection. Whole RNA came from tumor, nontumor lung or frozen PBMC and was sequenced without being sorted. The clonotype originates from a male donor with early-stage non-small cell lung cancer. Material: lung tumor tissue, obtained at surgery. The gene calls are TRBV4-2 and TRBJ2-6, with TRBD1 identical over 9 bases. CDR3 sequence reads: CASSQNRGPGANVLTF. The CDR3 DNA is TGTGCCAGCAGCCAAAACAGGGGGCCCGGGGCCAACGTCCTGACTTTC.